Sequencing of this T cell receptor (beta chain) was carried out in a study of T cells in Graves' hyperthyroidism and ophthalmopathy. Study at large: At initial diagnosis, before any treatment had begun, peripheral blood was obtained.

Using approximately 10 ml of fresh peripheral blood, PBMCs were prepared. V lost 0 bases to trimming and J lost 0 bases, with 15 bases between them. Germline CDR1 and CDR2: SGHVS and FNYEAQ. The CDR3 loop spans 18 amino acids. In its sample, this clonotype was seen many times. RNA transcripts yielded amplified TCR beta CDR3 regions. With the HTBI primer set, the TCR CDR3 went through a first round of RT-PCR. Using its own MiXCR run on the multiplex PCR reads, TCRdb lists one record per CDR3 protein. The sample records about 160,000 distinct CDR3 sequences, approximately 9% being singletons. The source of this sequence is a woman younger than 30 with Graves' hyperthyroidism that later progressed to Graves' ophthalmopathy. The source material was blood. V gene TRBV7-6 combines with J gene TRBJ2-1; D perhaps matches TRBD2 (5 bases). CDR3 sequence reads: CASSLARRWVGSYNEQFF. Here the CDR3 DNA reads TGTGCCAGCAGCTTAGCGAGGAGGTGGGTTGGCTCCTACAATGAGCAGTTCTTC.